This T cell receptor beta chain was identified during a study of T-cell reconstitution after alpha-beta-depleted transplantation in children (dated by TCRdb to the mid-2010s). At the level of the whole study: Using TCR repertoire profiling, the study followed T-cell immune reconstitution in a quantitative way in children after TCRalphabeta/CD19-depleted allogeneic hematopoietic cell transplantation.

The receptor library was made with PCR. The data were produced on an Illumina HiSeq 2500. Molecular barcoding was employed in the preparation of TCR libraries, with unique molecular identifiers being used to normalize TCRbeta repertoire quantification. Using fastp at Q25 and MiXCR, TCRdb reprocessed the public reads and kept productive beta chains. One record per CDR3 amino acid sequence lists the most common genes and DNA. In this sample the table shows nearly 550,000 distinct CDR3 sequences, about a sixth of which occur a single time. The ten largest clonotypes hold over 3% of the sample. The germline V gene specifies SGHRS as CDR1 and YFSETQ as CDR2. The cysteine opens and the phenylalanine closes a CDR3 of 19 amino acids. Of all the DNA, just the CDR3 is kept, 57 bases in frame from base 1. With regard to this clonotype: Its cognate antigen has yet to be identified. Sequence at one end of the junction differs from germline and may be a read error.

The sequence was obtained from a human donor who donated a stem cell graft to a child with acute lymphoblastic leukemia. The chain joins TRBV5-1 to TRBJ2-6, and perhaps TRBD1 as D gene, on 5 matching bases. This sample comprised PBMCs from the stem cell graft donor, obtained from the stem cell graft. The CDR3 here reads CASSLESIAFRSGANGLTF. The bases are TGCGCCAGCAGCTTGGAGTCAATAGCTTTTCGCTCTGGGGCCAACGGCCTGACTTTC.